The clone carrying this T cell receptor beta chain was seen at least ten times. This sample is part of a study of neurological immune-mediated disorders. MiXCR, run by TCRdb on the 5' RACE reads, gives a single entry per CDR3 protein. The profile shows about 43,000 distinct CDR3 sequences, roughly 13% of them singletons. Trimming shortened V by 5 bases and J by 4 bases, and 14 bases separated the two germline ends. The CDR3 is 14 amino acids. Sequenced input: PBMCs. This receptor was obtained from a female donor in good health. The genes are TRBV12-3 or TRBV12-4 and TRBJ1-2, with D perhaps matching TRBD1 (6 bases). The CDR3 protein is CASSLGQLFYGYTF. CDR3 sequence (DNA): TGTGCCAGCAGTCTAGGACAGCTTTTCTATGGCTACACCTTC.